The clone carrying this TCR beta chain counts as medium-sized. Its matching antigen is unknown. The data belong to a study of spatial heterogeneity in lung cancer. Overall study findings and caveats: Coverage of tumor T cells, an estimated figure, was approximately 7.7% for alpha and 13% to 15% for beta chains. How many expanded intratumoral alpha and beta TCRs were present tracked the tumor mutation count, which was a count of nonsynonymous mutations.

MiXCR, run by TCRdb on the 5' RACE reads, gives a single entry per CDR3 protein. The sample holds some 15,000 distinct CDR3 sequences; under 8% are singletons and the top ten take 7.5% to 9.5%. This CDR3 has 14 residues. Germline loops: CDR1 SGHVS, CDR2 FQNEAQ. V was shortened by 5 bases and J by 4 bases, with 12 bases between the two germline ends. Time point: sample taken at primary tumor resection. The study sequenced unsorted whole RNA from tumor, nontumor lung or frozen PBMC. This TCR was recovered from a male donor with early-stage non-small cell lung cancer. Source: lung tumor tissue, taken at surgery. The genes are TRBV7-8 and TRBJ1-5, with a possible D match to TRBD1 (6 bases). The CDR3 region has the DNA TGTGCCAGCAGCCCTTTCAGGGGTAATCAGCCCCAGCATTTT. The encoded protein is CASSPFRGNQPQHF.